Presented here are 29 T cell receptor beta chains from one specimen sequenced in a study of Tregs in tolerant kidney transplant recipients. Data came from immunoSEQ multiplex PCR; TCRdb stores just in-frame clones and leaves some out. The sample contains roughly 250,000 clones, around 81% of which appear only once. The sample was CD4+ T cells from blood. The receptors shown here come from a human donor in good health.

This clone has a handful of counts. The DNA of the CDR3 is TGTGCCAGCAGTTACTCGATCGCAAGCTCCTACAATGAGCAGTTCTTC. This gives the protein CASSYSIASSYNEQFF. V gene TRBV6-6 combines with J gene TRBJ2-1, with D unresolved. CDR1 MNHNY and CDR2 SVGAGI come from the germline V gene (reference sequence). V shed 0 bases and J shed 0 bases, with 9 bases lying between them. This CDR3 is built from 16 residues.

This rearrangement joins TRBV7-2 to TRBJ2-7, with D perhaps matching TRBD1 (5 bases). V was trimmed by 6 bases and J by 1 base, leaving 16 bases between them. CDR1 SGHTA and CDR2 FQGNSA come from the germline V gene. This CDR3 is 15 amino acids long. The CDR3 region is CASRRQGTRSYEQYF. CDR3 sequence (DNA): TGTGCCAGCAGGCGGCAGGGAACTCGATCCTACGAGCAGTACTTC.

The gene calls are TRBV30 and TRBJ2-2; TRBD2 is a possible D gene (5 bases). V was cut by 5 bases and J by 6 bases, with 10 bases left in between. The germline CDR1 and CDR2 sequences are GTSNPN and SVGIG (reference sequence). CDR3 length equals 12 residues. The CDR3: CAWDGAAGELFF. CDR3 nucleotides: TGTGCCTGGGATGGAGCGGCCGGGGAGCTGTTTTTT.

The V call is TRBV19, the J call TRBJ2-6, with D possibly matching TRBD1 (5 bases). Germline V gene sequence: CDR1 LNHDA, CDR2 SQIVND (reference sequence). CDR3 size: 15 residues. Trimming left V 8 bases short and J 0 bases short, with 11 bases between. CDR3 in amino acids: CASRLGPSGANVLTF. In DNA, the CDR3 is TGTGCCAGTCGGTTGGGGCCCTCTGGGGCCAACGTCCTGACTTTC.

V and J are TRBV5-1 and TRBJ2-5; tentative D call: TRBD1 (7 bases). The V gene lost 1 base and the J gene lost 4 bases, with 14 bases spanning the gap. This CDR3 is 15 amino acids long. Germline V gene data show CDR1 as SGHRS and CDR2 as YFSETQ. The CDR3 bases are TGCGCCAGCAGCTTGCAGGGGGGTCGGTTAGAGACCCAGTACTTC. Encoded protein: CASSLQGGRLETQYF.

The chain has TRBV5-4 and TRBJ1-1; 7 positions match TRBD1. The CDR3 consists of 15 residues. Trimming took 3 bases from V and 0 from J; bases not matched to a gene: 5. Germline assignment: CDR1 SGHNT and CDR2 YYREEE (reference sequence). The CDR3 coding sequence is TGTGCCAGCAGCTCCTCGCAGGGGGTGAACACTGAAGCTTTCTTT. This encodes CASSSSQGVNTEAFF. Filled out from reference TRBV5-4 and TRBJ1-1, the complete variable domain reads ETGVTQSPTHLIKTRGQQVTLRCSSQSGHNTVSWYQQALGQGPQFIFQYYREEENGRGNFPPRFSGLQFPNYSSELNVNALELDDSALYLCASSSSQGVNTEAFFGQGTRLTVV.

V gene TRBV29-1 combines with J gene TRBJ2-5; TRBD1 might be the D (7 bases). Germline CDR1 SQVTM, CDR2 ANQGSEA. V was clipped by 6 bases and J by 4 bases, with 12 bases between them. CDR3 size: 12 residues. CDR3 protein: CSVARGVETQYF. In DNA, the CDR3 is TGCAGCGTCGCCAGGGGGGTAGAGACCCAGTACTTC.

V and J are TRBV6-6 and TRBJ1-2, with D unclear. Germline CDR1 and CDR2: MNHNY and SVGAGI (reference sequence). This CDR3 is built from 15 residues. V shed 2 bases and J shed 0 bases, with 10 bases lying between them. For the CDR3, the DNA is TGTGCCAGCAGTTACGGCAGAGGAGCTAACTATGGCTACACCTTC. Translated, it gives CASSYGRGANYGYTF.

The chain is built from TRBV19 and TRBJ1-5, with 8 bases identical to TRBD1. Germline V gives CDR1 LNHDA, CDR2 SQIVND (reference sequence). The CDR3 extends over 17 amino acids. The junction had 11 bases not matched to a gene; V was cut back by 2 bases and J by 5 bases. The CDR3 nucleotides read TGTGCCAGTAGTATACGAACCGGGACAGGTGACTATCAGCCCCAGCATTTT. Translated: CASSIRTGTGDYQPQHF.

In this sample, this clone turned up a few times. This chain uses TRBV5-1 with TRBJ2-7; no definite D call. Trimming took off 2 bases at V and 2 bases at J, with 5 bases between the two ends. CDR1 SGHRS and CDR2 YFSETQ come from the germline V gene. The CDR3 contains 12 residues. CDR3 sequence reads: CASSLSTYEQYF. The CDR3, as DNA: TGCGCCAGCAGCTTAAGTACCTACGAGCAGTACTTC.

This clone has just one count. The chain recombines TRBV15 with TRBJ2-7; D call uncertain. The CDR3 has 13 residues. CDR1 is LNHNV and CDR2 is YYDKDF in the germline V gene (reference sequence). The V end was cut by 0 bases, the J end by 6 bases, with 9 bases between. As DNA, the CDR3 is TGTGCCACCAGCAGAGATCAGCGTAGCGAGCAGTACTTC. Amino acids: CATSRDQRSEQYF.

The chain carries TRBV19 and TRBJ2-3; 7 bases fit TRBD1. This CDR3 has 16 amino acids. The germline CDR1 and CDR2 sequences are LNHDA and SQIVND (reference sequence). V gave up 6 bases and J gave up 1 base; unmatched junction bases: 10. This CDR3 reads CASRNRGPLGTDTQYF. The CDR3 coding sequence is TGTGCCAGTAGGAACAGGGGACCTCTAGGCACAGATACGCAGTATTTT.

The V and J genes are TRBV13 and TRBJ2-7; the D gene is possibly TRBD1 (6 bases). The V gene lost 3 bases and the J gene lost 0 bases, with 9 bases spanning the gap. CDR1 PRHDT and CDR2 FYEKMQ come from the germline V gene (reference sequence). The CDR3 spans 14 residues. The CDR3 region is CASSFNRVSYEQYF. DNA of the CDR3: TGTGCCAGCAGCTTCAACAGGGTCTCCTACGAGCAGTACTTC.

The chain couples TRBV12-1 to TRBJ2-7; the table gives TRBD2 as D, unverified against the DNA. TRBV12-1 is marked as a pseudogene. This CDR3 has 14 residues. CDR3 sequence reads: CASSWSRSSYEQYF. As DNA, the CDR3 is TGTGCCAGCAGCTGGTCCCGGAGCTCCTACGAGCAGTACTTC.

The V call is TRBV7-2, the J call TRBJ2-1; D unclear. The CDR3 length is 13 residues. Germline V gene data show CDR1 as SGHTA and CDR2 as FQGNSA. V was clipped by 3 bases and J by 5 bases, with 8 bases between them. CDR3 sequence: CASSLGWDNEQFF. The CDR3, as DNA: TGTGCCAGCAGCTTGGGGTGGGACAATGAGCAGTTCTTC.

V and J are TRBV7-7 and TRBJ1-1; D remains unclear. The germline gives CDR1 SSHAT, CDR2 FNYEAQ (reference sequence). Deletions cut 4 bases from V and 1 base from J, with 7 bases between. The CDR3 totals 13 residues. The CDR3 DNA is TGTGCCAGCAGCTCAGAAAGGAACACTGAAGCTTTCTTT. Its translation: CASSSERNTEAFF.

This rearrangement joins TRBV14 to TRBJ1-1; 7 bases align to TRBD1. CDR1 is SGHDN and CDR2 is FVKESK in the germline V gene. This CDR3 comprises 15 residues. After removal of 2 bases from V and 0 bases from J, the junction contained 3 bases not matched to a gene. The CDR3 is CASSQWTGMNTEAFF. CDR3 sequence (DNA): TGTGCCAGCAGCCAATGGACAGGAATGAACACTGAAGCTTTCTTT. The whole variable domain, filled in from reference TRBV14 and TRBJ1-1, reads EAGVTQFPSHSVIEKGQTVTLRCDPISGHDNLYWYRRVMGKEIKFLLHFVKESKQDESGMPNNRFLAERTGGTYSTLKVQPAELEDSGVYFCASSQWTGMNTEAFFGQGTRLTVV.

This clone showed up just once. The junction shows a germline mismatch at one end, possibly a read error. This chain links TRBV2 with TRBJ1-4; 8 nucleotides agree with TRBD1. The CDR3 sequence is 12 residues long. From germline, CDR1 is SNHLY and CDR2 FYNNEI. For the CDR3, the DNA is TGTGCCAGCAGTCAAACTTCAGGGGGCCCTATTTTT. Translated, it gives CASSQTSGGPIF.

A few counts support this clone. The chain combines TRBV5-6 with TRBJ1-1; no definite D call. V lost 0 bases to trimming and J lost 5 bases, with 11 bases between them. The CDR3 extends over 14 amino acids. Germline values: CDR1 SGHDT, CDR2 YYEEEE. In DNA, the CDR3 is TGTGCCAGCAGCTTGGGTGCGGGGATGACTGAAGCTTTCTTT. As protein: CASSLGAGMTEAFF.

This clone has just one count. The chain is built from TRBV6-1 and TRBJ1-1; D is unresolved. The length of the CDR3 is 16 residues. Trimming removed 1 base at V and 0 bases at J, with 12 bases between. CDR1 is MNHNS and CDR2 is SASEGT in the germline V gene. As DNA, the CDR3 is TGTGCCAGCAGTGAAGTGGCAGGTTCCCTGAACACTGAAGCTTTCTTT. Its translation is CASSEVAGSLNTEAFF.

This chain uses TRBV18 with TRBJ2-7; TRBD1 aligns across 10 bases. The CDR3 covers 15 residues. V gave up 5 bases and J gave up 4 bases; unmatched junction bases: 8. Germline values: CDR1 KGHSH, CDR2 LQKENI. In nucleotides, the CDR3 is TGTGCCAGCTCATCACTCCCGGGACAGGGGTACGAGCAGTACTTC. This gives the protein CASSSLPGQGYEQYF.

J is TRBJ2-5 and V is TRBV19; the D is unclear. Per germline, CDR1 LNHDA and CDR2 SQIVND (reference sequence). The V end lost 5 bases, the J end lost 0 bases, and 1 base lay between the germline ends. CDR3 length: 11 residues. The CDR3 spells CASSHQETQYF. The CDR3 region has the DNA TGTGCCAGTAGTCACCAAGAGACCCAGTACTTC.

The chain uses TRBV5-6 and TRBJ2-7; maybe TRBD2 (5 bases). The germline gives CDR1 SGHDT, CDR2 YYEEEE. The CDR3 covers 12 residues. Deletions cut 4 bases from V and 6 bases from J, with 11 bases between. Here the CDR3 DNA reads TGTGCCAGCAGCCCTCGGGGTCGCGAGCAGTACTTC. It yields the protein CASSPRGREQYF.

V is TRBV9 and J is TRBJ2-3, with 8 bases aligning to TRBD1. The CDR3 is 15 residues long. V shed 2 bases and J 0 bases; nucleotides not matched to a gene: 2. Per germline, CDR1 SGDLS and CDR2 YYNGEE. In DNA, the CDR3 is TGTGCCAGCAGCGTGACAGGGGATAGCACAGATACGCAGTATTTT. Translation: CASSVTGDSTDTQYF.

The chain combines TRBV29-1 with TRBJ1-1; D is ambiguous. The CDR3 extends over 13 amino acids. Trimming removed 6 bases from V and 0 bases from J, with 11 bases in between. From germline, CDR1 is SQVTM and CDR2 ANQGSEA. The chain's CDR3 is CSVWRGLNTEAFF. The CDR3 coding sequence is TGCAGCGTCTGGCGGGGTTTGAACACTGAAGCTTTCTTT.

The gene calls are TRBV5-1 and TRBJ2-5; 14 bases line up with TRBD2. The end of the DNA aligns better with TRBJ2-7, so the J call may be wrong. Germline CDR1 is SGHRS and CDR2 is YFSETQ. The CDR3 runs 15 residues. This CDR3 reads CASSYGTSGRYEQYF. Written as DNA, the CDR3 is TGCGCCAGCAGCTACGGGACTAGCGGGAGATACGAGCAGTACTTC.

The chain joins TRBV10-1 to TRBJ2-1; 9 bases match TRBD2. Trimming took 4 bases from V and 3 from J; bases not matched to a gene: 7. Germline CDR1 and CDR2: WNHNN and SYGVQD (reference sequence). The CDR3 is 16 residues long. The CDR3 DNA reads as TGCGCCAGCAGTGGATGGCCTAGCGGGAACTACAATGAGCAGTTCTTC. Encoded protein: CASSGWPSGNYNEQFF.

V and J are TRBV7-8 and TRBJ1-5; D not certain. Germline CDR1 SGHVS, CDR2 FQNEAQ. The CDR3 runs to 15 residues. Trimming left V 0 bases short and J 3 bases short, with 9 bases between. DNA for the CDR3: TGTGCCAGCAGCTTAGCGCCACAGCACAATCAGCCCCAGCATTTT. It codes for CASSLAPQHNQPQHF.

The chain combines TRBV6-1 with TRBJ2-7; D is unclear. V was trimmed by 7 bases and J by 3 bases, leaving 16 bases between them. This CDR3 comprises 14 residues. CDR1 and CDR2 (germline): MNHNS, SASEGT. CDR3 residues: CASKVNGRGYEQYF. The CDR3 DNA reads TGTGCCAGCAAAGTAAACGGACGCGGCTACGAGCAGTACTTC.